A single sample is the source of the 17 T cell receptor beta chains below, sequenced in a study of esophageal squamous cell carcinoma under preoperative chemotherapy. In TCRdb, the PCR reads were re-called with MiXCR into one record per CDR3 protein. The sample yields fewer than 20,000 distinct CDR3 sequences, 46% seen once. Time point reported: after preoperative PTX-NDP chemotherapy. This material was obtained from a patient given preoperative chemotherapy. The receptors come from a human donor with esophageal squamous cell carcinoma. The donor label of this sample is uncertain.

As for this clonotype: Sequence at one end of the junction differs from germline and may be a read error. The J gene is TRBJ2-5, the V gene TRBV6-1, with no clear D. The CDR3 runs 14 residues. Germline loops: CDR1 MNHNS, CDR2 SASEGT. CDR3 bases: TGTGCCGGCAGTGAGGTTCTTGACAAAAACACCCAGTACTTC. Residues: CAGSEVLDKNTQYF.

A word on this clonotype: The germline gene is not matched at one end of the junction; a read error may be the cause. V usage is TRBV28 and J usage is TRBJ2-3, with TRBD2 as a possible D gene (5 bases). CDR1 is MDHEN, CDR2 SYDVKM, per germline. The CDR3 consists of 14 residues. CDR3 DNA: TGTGCCAGCAGTTTCCTAGCCGGCACAGAGACGCAGTATTTC. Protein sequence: CASSFLAGTETQYF.

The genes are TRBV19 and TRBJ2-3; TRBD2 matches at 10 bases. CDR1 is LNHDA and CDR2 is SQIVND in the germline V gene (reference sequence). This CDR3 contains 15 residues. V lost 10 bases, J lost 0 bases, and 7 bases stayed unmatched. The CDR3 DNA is TGTGCCACTTCTAGCGGGAGAGTTAGCACAGATACGCAGTATTTT. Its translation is CATSSGRVSTDTQYF.

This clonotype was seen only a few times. The CDR3 spells CASSYSQADSSYNEQYF. Here the CDR3 DNA reads TGTGCCAGCAGTTACTCCCAAGCGGATAGCTCCTACAATGAGCAGTACTTC. The rearrangement links TRBV6-2 or TRBV6-3 to TRBJ2-5; D may be TRBD2 (5 bases). CDR3 length equals 17 residues. CDR1 is MNHEY and CDR2 is SVGEGT in the germline V gene. V lost 0 bases, J lost 11 bases, and 25 bases lay in between.

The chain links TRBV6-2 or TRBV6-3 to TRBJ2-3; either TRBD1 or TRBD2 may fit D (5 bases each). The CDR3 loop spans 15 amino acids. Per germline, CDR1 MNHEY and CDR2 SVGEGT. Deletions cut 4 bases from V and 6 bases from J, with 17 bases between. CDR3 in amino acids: CASSSGLWGNDTQYF. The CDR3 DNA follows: TGTGCCAGCAGTTCGGGGCTATGGGGGAATGATACGCAGTATTTT.

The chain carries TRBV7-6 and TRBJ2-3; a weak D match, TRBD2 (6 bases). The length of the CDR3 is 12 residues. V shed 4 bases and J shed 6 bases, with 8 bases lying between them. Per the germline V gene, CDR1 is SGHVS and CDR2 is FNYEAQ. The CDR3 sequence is CASSSSGDTQYF. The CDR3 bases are TGTGCCAGCAGCTCAAGCGGGGATACGCAGTATTTT.

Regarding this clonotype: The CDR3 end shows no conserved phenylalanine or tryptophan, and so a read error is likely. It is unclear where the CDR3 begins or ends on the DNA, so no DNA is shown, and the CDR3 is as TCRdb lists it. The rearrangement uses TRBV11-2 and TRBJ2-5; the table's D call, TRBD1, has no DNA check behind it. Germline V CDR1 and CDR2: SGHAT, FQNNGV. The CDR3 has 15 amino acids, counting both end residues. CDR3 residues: CASSVTGGNGATQYS.

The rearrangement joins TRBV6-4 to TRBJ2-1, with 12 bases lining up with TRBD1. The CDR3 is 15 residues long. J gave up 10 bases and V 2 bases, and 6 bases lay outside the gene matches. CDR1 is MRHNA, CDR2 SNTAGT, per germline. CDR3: CASSDEGQGAREQFF. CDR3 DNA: TGTGCCAGCAGTGACGAGGGACAGGGGGCTCGGGAGCAGTTCTTC.

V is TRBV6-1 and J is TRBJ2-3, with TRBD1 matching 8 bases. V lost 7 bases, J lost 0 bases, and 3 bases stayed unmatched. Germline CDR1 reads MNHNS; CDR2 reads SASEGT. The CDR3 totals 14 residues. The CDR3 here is CASTGQGSTDTQYF. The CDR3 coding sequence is TGTGCCAGCACTGGACAGGGTAGCACAGATACGCAGTATTTT.

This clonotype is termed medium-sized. CDR3 sequence: CASSYSRRQETQYF. The CDR3 DNA reads as TGTGCCAGCAGTTACTCCCGCAGGCAAGAGACCCAGTACTTC. The V gene is TRBV6-5, the J gene TRBJ2-5, with no clear D. Trimming removed 0 bases from V and 2 bases from J, with 7 bases in between. The germline CDR1 and CDR2 sequences are MNHEY and SVGAGI. The CDR3 extends over 14 amino acids.

The DNA of the CDR3 is TGCGCCAGCAGACTAGCGTCCTCCTACGAGCAGTACTTC. Translating gives CASRLASSYEQYF. The rearrangement links TRBV5-1 to TRBJ2-7, with 7 nucleotides matching TRBD2. Germline lookup yields CDR1 SGHRS and CDR2 YFSETQ. The CDR3 is 13 residues long. J lost 0 bases, V lost 5 bases, and 2 bases had no gene match. Filled out from reference TRBV5-1 and TRBJ2-7, the complete variable domain reads KAGVTQTPRYLIKTRGQQVTLSCSPISGHRSVSWYQQTPGQGLQFLFEYFSETQRNKGNFPGRFSGRQFSNSRSEMNVSTLELGDSALYLCASRLASSYEQYFGPGTRLTVT.

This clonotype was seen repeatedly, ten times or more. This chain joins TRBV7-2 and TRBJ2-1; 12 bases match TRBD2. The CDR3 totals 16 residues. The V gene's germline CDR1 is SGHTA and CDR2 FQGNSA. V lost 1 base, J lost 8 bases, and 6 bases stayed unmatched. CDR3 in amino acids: CASSLVLAGGPHEQFF. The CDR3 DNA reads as TGTGCCAGCAGCTTAGTTCTAGCGGGAGGGCCTCATGAGCAGTTCTTC.

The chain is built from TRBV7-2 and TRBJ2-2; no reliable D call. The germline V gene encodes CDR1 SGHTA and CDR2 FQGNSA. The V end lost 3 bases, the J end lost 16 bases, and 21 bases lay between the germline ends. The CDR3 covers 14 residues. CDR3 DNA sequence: TGTGCCAGCAGCTTGGTCAGGAGCACCGGTACGCAGTTTTTT. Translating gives CASSLVRSTGTQFF.

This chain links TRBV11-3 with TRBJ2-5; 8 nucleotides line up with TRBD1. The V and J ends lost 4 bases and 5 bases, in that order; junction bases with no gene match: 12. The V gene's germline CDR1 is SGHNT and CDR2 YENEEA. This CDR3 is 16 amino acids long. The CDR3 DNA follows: TGTGCCAGCAGCTCAGAGATCCAGGACAGGGAGGAGACCCAGTACTTC. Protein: CASSSEIQDREETQYF.

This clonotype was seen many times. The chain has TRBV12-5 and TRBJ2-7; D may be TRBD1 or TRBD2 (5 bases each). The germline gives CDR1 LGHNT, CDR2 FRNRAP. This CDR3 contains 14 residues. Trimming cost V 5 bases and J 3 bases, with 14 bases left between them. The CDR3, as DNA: TGTGCTAGTGGTCCCGCCGGGACGCTCTACGAGCAGTACTTC. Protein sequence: CASGPAGTLYEQYF.

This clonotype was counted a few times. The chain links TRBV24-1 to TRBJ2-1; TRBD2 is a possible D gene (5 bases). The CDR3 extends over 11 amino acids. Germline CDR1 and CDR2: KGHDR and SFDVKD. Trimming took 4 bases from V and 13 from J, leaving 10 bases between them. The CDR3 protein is CATSEWETQFF. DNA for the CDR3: TGTGCCACCAGTGAATGGGAGACCCAGTTCTTC.

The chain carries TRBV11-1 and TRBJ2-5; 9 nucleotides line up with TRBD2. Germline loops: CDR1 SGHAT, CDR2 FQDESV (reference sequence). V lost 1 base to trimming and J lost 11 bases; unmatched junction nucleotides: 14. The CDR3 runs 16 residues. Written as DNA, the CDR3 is TGTGCCAGCAGCTTAGGGTCTCTAGCGGGGTCCTATGAGCAGTACTTC. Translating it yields CASSLGSLAGSYEQYF.